What follows is one T cell receptor beta chain and its context. Its specificity is unknown. Running of the v3.0 immunoSEQ assay took place at survey level. Sequencing aimed at roughly 40,000-55,000 T-cell genomes per sample. Profiling relied on immunoSEQ multiplex PCR, and the TCRdb table lists in-frame clones only, not all of them. The sample lists tens of thousands of clones, about 80% seen once, with 11% in the top ten. The data stem from a study of long-term antiretroviral therapy in people with HIV. Overall study findings and caveats: Pre-ART expanded TRB clones stayed dominant throughout, though often decreasing after ART. Controls had broader CDR3 length ranges than HIV repertoires did.

There are 18 residues in the CDR3. V lost 1 base, J lost 1 base, and 10 bases stayed unmatched. Germline V lookup: CDR1 SGHKS, CDR2 YYEKEE (reference sequence). This clonotype originated in a woman aged 40-49 years with HIV. The chain has TRBV5-5 and TRBJ2-4, with 8 bases that match TRBD1. Material: unsorted PBMCs, obtained 1.1 years before starting antiretroviral therapy. The CDR3 DNA reads as TGTGCCAGCAGCTTGCAGTTCCAGGGGGCCCTCGCCAAAAACATTCAGTACTTC. This gives the protein CASSLQFQGALAKNIQYF.